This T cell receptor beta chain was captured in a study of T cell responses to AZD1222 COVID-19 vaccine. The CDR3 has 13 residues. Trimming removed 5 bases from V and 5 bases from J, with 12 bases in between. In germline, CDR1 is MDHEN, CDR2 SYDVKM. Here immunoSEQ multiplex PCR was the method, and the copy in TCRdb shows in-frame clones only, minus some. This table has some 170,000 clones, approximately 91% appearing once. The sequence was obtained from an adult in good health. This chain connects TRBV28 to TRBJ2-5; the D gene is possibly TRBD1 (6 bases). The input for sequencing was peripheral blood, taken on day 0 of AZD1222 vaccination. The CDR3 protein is CASSSPQGETQYF. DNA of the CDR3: TGTGCCAGCAGTAGCCCCCAGGGGGAGACCCAGTACTTC.